This entry describes one TCR beta chain. Its target is not known. These data originate in a study of T cell responses to AZD1222 COVID-19 vaccine. Across the whole study: Researchers grouped second doses given at about 4 or about 12 weeks into one pool. General study results and limits: The number of AZD1222 recipients seropositive at baseline was only five or six. Regions left unmutated in variants are reportedly the target of nearly half of spike-specific TCRs. The study sampled repertoires only after the peak T cell response.

The length of the CDR3 is 14 residues. V lost 0 bases, J lost 7 bases, and 8 bases lay in between. CDR1 and CDR2 from the germline V gene are SGHKS and YYEKEE (reference sequence). TCRdb keeps only in-frame clones here, not all; method: immunoSEQ multiplex PCR. This sample has tens of thousands of clones, with 75% to 90% found just once. Source: peripheral blood, taken on day 0 of AZD1222 vaccination. This receptor was taken from an adult in good health. The V call is TRBV5-5, the J call TRBJ1-6, with D unclear. CDR3 protein: CASSLARRNSPLHF. The CDR3 coding sequence is TGTGCCAGCAGCTTGGCCAGGAGAAATTCACCCCTCCACTTT.